This T cell receptor (beta chain) was recovered during a study of metastatic and nonmetastatic thyroid tumors (TCRdb year 2020). For context, the study as a whole: Repertoires were compared across peripheral blood and tumor or nodule tissue samples from malignant and benign thyroid patients. Study-wide conclusions, independent of this receptor: TCR beta diversity was reported as significantly higher in malignant tumors than in benign nodules, in both blood and tumor samples.

A distance of 17 bases separates the germline ends of V and J, which lose 4 bases and 4 bases respectively. The germline V gene yields SGHVS for CDR1 and FQNEAQ for CDR2. The CDR3 goes from the cysteine to the phenylalanine over 16 residues. The only DNA kept is the CDR3, 48 bases in frame from the first base. To prepare the library, PCR was applied. Sequencing relied on an Illumina HiSeq 4000. High-throughput sequencing was used to profile the TCR beta-chain CDR3 region of each patient. Under the source paper's analysis protocol: CDR3 differences across clinicopathological groups were used to build a classifier for discriminating distant-metastatic papillary thyroid cancer patients. The Shannon index was used to measure repertoire diversity, and the Morisita-Horn index was used to measure how similar tumor and blood repertoires were. The public reads were reanalyzed by TCRdb: fastp trimming at Q25, MiXCR alignment, in-frame beta chains only. The V and J calls, along with clone size, are taken from TCRdb and not from the paper's own processing. Here the sample has about 41,000 clones; 25% to 30% occur a single time. Of the sample, 9.9% falls within the top ten clones.

This clone has ten or more counts. Its antigen remains undetermined. Nothing much larger sits one base from this clone, and base qualities are not available. None of the patients had been given any treatment before thyroid surgery. The study retrospectively analysed patient clinical samples collected from the early 2010s to the late 2010s using T-cell receptor beta sequencing. Sequenced input: blood. This sequence was found in a male donor with papillary thyroid cancer or a benign thyroid nodule (not recorded which). Some clones in this sample may be carry-over from other donors' samples. This sequence uses TRBV7-8 and TRBJ2-1; no D gene is confidently identified. The DNA sequence is TGTGCCAGCAGCTCGATTACCACAATCCTTTACAATGAGCAGTTCTTC. It codes for CASSSITTILYNEQFF.